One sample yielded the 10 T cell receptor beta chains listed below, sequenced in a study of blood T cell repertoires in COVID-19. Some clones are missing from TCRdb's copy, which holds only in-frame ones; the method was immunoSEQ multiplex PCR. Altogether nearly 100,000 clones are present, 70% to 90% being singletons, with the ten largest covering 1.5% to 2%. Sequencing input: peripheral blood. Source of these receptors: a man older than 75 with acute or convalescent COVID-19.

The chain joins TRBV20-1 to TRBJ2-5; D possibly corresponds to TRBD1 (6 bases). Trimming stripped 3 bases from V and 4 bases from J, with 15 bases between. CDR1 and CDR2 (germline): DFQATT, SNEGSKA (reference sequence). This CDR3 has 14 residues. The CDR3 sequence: CSASMTLQGETQYF. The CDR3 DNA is TGCAGTGCTAGTATGACTCTACAGGGAGAGACCCAGTACTTC.

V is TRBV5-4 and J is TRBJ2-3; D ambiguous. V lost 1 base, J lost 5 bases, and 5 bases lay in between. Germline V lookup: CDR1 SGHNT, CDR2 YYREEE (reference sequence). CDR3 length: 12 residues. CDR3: CASSLNIDTQYF. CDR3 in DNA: TGTGCCAGCAGCTTGAATATAGATACGCAGTATTTT.

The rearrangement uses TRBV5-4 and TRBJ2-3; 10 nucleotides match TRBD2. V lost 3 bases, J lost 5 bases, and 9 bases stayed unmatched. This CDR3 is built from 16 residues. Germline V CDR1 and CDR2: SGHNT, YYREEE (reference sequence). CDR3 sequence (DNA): TGTGCCAGCAGCTCAGAGCTAGCGGGAGCGATAGATACGCAGTATTTT. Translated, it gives CASSSELAGAIDTQYF.

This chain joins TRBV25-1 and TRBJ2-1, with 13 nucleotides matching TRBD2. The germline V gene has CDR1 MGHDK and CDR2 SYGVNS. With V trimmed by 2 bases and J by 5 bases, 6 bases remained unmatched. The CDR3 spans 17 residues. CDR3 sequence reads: CASSEHGTSGIHNEQFF. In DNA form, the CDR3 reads TGTGCCAGCAGTGAACACGGGACTAGCGGGATCCACAATGAGCAGTTCTTC. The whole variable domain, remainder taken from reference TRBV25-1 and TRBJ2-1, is EADIYQTPRYLVIGTGKKITLECSQTMGHDKMYWYQQDPGMELHLIHYSYGVNSTEKGDLSSESTVSRIRTEHFPLTLESARPSHTSQYLCASSEHGTSGIHNEQFFGPGTRLTVL.

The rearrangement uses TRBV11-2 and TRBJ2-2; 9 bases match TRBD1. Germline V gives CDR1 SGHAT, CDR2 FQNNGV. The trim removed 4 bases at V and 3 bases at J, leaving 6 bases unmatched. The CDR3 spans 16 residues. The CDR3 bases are TGTGCCAGCAGCTCCGTCACAGGGGGCGACACCGGGGAGCTGTTTTTT. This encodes CASSSVTGGDTGELFF. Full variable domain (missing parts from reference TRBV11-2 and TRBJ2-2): EAGVAQSPRYKIIEKRQSVAFWCNPISGHATLYWYQQILGQGPKLLIQFQNNGVVDDSQLPKDRFSAERLKGVDSTLKIQPAKLEDSAVYLCASSSVTGGDTGELFFGEGSRLTVL.

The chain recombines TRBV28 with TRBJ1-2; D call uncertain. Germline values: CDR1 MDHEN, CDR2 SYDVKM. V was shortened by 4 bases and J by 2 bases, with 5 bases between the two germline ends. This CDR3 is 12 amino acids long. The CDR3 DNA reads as TGTGCCAGCAGTTCCCAGAACTATGGCTACACCTTC. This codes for CASSSQNYGYTF.

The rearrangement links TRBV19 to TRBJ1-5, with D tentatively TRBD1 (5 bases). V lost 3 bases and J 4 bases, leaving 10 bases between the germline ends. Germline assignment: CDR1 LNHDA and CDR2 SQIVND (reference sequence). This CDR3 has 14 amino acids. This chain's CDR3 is CASSIRDFNQPQHF. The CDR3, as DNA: TGTGCCAGTAGTATCCGGGACTTTAATCAGCCCCAGCATTTT.

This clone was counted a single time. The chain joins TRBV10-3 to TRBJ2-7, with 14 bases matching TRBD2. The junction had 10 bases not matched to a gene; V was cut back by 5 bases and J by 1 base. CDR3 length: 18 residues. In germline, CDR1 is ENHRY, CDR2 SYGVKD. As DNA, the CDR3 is TGTGCCATCAGTTGGGGACTAGCGGGGGCGTCACATTCCTACGAGCAGTACTTC. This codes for CAISWGLAGASHSYEQYF.

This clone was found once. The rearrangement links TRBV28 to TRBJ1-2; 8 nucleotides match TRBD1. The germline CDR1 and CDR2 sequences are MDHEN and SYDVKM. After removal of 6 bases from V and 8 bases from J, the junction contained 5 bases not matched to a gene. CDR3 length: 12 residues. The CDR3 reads CASSRQGQGYTF. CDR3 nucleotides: TGTGCCAGCAGCAGACAGGGGCAAGGCTACACCTTC.

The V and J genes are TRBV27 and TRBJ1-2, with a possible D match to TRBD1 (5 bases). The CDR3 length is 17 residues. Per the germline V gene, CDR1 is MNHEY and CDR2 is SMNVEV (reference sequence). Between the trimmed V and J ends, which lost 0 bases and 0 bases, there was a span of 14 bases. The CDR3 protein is CASSLSGGNNPNYGYTF. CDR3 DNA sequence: TGTGCCAGCAGTTTATCGGGGGGGAATAATCCTAACTATGGCTACACCTTC.